This TCR beta chain was sequenced in a study of T cell repertoires in cytomegalovirus infection. Study-wide background: Peptides in the study included HLA-C-restricted and HLA-B-restricted CMV epitopes. Signatures in public TCR beta sequences pointed to both CMV infection and matching HLA type.

TCRdb reanalysed the reads using MiXCR and keeps one entry per CDR3 protein. The sample has approximately 100,000 distinct CDR3 sequences; around 45% are singletons. This clonotype appeared a few times. Its cognate antigen is unknown. Study results and limitations: Cumulative public TCR beta family frequency identified carriers of CMV plus the relevant HLA.

This CDR3 is built from 13 residues. The V gene lost 0 bases and the J gene lost 13 bases, with 12 bases spanning the gap. CDR1 and CDR2 from the germline V gene are SGHTA and FQGNSA. This rearrangement joins TRBV7-2 to TRBJ1-4; possible D gene TRBD1, 5 bases. Specimen: CD8+ T cells from cultured PBMCs, collected from culture after CMV antigen stimulation. The TCR was taken from a human donor in good health (CMV status not recorded). Some clones in this sample may be carry-over from other donors' samples. The CDR3 reads CASSLAHGGGLFF. The DNA for the CDR3 is TGTGCCAGCAGCTTAGCGCATGGGGGAGGACTGTTTTTT.